Below, 25 T cell receptor beta chains from the same sample are listed, as sequenced in a study of technical replicates of blood from several donors. Produced via immunoSEQ multiplex PCR; TCRdb's table is partial and in-frame only. The table has about 88,000 clones, 94% seen once. Sequencing was carried out using T cells isolated from PBMCs. The receptors were sampled from a human donor in good health.

The chain uses TRBV7-2 and TRBJ2-1, with D possibly matching TRBD2 (7 bases). Trimming shortened V by 4 bases and J by 1 base, and 11 bases separated the two germline ends. Germline CDR1 and CDR2: SGHTA and FQGNSA. This CDR3 contains 15 residues. The CDR3 is CASSSGGLSYNEQFF. The CDR3 nucleotides read TGTGCCAGCAGCTCGGGGGGCCTTTCCTACAATGAGCAGTTCTTC.

V gene TRBV27 combines with J gene TRBJ2-7; 11 bases line up with TRBD1. V shed 7 bases, J shed 0 bases, and the junction held 8 bases outside the gene matches. This CDR3 has 16 residues. The V gene's germline CDR1 is MNHEY and CDR2 SMNVEV (reference sequence). The CDR3 loop is CASNGQGALSSYEQYF. CDR3 sequence (DNA): TGTGCCAGCAATGGACAGGGGGCGCTGAGCTCCTACGAGCAGTACTTC.

This clone was counted once. The V call is TRBV30, the J call TRBJ2-7, with 9 nucleotides matching TRBD1. The CDR3 totals 12 residues. Germline V gives CDR1 GTSNPN, CDR2 SVGIG (reference sequence). V was clipped by 7 bases and J by 4 bases; unmatched bases: 5. CDR3 DNA: TGTGCCTCCGGGACAGGGTTTTACGAGCAGTACTTC. It codes for CASGTGFYEQYF.

The chain joins TRBV5-1 to TRBJ1-3; 7 bases fit TRBD1. Germline V gene sequence: CDR1 SGHRS, CDR2 YFSETQ. CDR3 length: 14 amino acids. Losses at the gene ends were 3 bases for V and 2 bases for J; bases not matched to a gene: 2. CDR3 sequence: CASSWGTAGNTIYF. In DNA form, the CDR3 reads TGCGCCAGCAGCTGGGGGACAGCTGGAAACACCATATATTTT.

This clone appeared once. The chain employs TRBV19 and TRBJ2-1; D is uncertain. Germline V gene sequence: CDR1 LNHDA, CDR2 SQIVND (reference sequence). The CDR3 sequence is 16 residues long. The germline V and J ends were trimmed by 11 bases and 0 bases, with 20 bases remaining between them. The CDR3 nucleotides read TGTGCCTCGTTCCCTGGCCGATCAAGCTCCTACAATGAGCAGTTCTTC. It yields the protein CASFPGRSSSYNEQFF.

This chain joins TRBV5-6 and TRBJ1-4, with 12 bases matching TRBD1. Germline lookup yields CDR1 SGHDT and CDR2 YYEEEE. This CDR3 is 19 amino acids long. Trimming cost V 0 bases and J 2 bases; bases outside gene matches: 8. DNA of the CDR3: TGTGCCAGCAGCTTGGGCAGGGACAGGGGGCGCGGGACTAATGAAAAACTGTTTTTT. Residues: CASSLGRDRGRGTNEKLFF.

The chain carries TRBV5-6 and TRBJ2-1; TRBD2 matches 12 bases. CDR3 size: 17 residues. Germline values: CDR1 SGHDT, CDR2 YYEEEE. V lost 3 bases and J lost 3; bases outside the gene matches: 7. The CDR3 is CASSSQTSGSIYNEQFF. The CDR3 nucleotides read TGTGCCAGCAGCTCACAGACTAGCGGGAGTATCTACAATGAGCAGTTCTTC.

The rearrangement joins TRBV7-3 to TRBJ2-1, with TRBD2 identical over 7 bases. This CDR3 is 15 amino acids long. V lost 0 bases to trimming and J lost 8 bases; unmatched junction nucleotides: 7. Germline V lookup: CDR1 SGHTA, CDR2 FQGTGA. CDR3 DNA sequence: TGTGCCAGCAGCTTAACTTATAGGGGAGGGGATGAGCAGTTCTTC. The encoded protein is CASSLTYRGGDEQFF.

The chain uses TRBV5-1 and TRBJ2-7; possibly TRBD2 for D (5 bases). The CDR3 has 14 residues. V gave up 1 base and J gave up 6 bases, with 14 bases separating them. Germline V CDR1 and CDR2: SGHRS, YFSETQ. CDR3 sequence: CASSLSAVGGEQYF. The CDR3 nucleotides are TGCGCCAGCAGCTTGTCGGCTGTAGGAGGCGAGCAGTACTTC.

This clone was counted a few times. This chain connects TRBV5-4 to TRBJ2-1, with 9 bases identical to TRBD2. Germline V gene lookup returns CDR1 SGHNT and CDR2 YYREEE (reference sequence). V was clipped by 4 bases and J by 7 bases; unmatched bases: 9. The CDR3 consists of 15 residues. The CDR3: CASSLGQREDNEQFF. For the CDR3, the DNA is TGTGCCAGCAGCCTCGGCCAGCGGGAGGATAATGAGCAGTTCTTC.

This chain links TRBV5-1 with TRBJ1-2, with D tentatively TRBD1 (5 bases). Germline CDR1 and CDR2: SGHRS and YFSETQ. This CDR3 contains 13 residues. V shed 3 bases and J shed 8 bases, with 14 bases lying between them. The CDR3 nucleotides are TGCGCCAGCAGCTCTATACAGGAGTACGGCTACACCTTC. Protein: CASSSIQEYGYTF.

V and J are TRBV10-3 and TRBJ2-7; possibly TRBD1 for D (6 bases). The CDR3 is made up of 14 amino acids. Trimming took off 2 bases at V and 5 bases at J, with 13 bases between the two ends. Germline assignment: CDR1 ENHRY and CDR2 SYGVKD. CDR3: CAISERTAGDEQYF. Written as DNA, the CDR3 is TGTGCCATCAGTGAGCGGACAGCCGGGGACGAGCAGTACTTC.

The gene calls are TRBV4-1 and TRBJ2-2, with TRBD2 matching 8 bases. Germline V lookup: CDR1 MGHRA, CDR2 YSYEKL. The J segment lost 2 bases and the V segment lost 0 bases, leaving 8 bases of the junction unmatched. CDR3 size: 18 residues. The CDR3 here is CASSQDPSSGSNTGELFF. DNA for the CDR3: TGCGCCAGCAGCCAAGACCCCTCCAGCGGGAGTAACACCGGGGAGCTGTTTTTT.

The chain links TRBV13 to TRBJ2-1, with 7 bases aligning to TRBD2. CDR1 and CDR2 from the germline V gene are PRHDT and FYEKMQ (reference sequence). The V gene end was trimmed by 5 bases and the J gene end by 4 bases; junction bases not matched to a gene: 17. The CDR3 spans 18 residues. CDR3 in DNA: TGTGCCAGCAGCCCAAACTTAAAGGCGGGGGACGAATACAATGAGCAGTTCTTC. Its translation is CASSPNLKAGDEYNEQFF. The full variable domain, rest sourced from reference TRBV13 and TRBJ2-1, is AAGVIQSPRHLIKEKRETATLKCYPIPRHDTVYWYQQGPGQDPQFLISFYEKMQSDKGSIPDRFSAQQFSDYHSELNMSSLELGDSALYFCASSPNLKAGDEYNEQFFGPGTRLTVL.

This chain connects TRBV7-2 to TRBJ1-1; D gene uncertain. The CDR3 is 14 residues long. The ends were cut back, 5 bases at V and 1 base at J, with 11 bases in the middle. CDR1 and CDR2 (germline): SGHTA, FQGNSA. CDR3 sequence: CASSPRRENTEAFF. The CDR3, as DNA: TGTGCCAGCAGCCCCCGACGGGAGAACACTGAAGCTTTCTTT. The variable domain in full, with the rest retrieved from reference TRBV7-2 and TRBJ1-1, is GAGVSQSPSNKVTEKGKDVELRCDPISGHTALYWYRQSLGQGLEFLIYFQGNSAPDKSGLPSDRFSAERTGGSVSTLTIQRTQQEDSAVYLCASSPRRENTEAFFGQGTRLTVV.

The genes are TRBV5-6 and TRBJ1-5, with TRBD1 matching over 7 bases. Germline-derived CDR1 and CDR2 are SGHDT and YYEEEE. The CDR3 has 14 residues. Losses at the gene ends were 3 bases for V and 1 base for J; bases not matched to a gene: 1. The CDR3 DNA reads TGTGCCAGCAGCTACAGGGGAAGCAATCAGCCCCAGCATTTT. This codes for CASSYRGSNQPQHF.

This clone is a singleton in its sample. V gene TRBV9 combines with J gene TRBJ2-5; 7 positions match TRBD1. This CDR3 contains 15 residues. After removal of 0 bases from V and 5 bases from J, the junction contained 7 bases not matched to a gene. From germline, CDR1 is SGDLS and CDR2 YYNGEE. This chain's CDR3 is CASSVAQGLWETQYF. The CDR3, as DNA: TGTGCCAGCAGCGTAGCACAGGGGCTTTGGGAGACCCAGTACTTC.

V is TRBV10-3 and J is TRBJ2-3; possibly TRBD2 for D (6 bases). V dropped 9 bases and J dropped 0 bases, with 28 bases sitting between them. The germline V gene encodes CDR1 ENHRY and CDR2 SYGVKD. This CDR3 contains 19 residues. The CDR3 DNA is TGTGCCATTAACGACCCCGGGACTCCGACACCTCTAAGCACAGATACGCAGTATTTT. Protein product: CAINDPGTPTPLSTDTQYF.

V and J are TRBV19 and TRBJ2-2, with 9 bases that match TRBD2. Trimming at V came to 1 base and at J to 6 bases, leaving 9 bases not matched to a gene. This CDR3 spans 17 amino acids. Germline V CDR1 and CDR2: LNHDA, SQIVND (reference sequence). CDR3 DNA sequence: TGTGCCAGTAGTATAGTACGCGGGGGGGCCTTCCCCGGGGAGCTGTTTTTT. Encoded protein: CASSIVRGGAFPGELFF.

The chain employs TRBV4-1 and TRBJ2-7, with D uncertain. Germline lookup yields CDR1 MGHRA and CDR2 YSYEKL. This CDR3 has 15 residues. Deletions cut 0 bases from V and 2 bases from J, with 11 bases between. CDR3 sequence reads: CASSQDRGPTYEQYF. CDR3 sequence (DNA): TGCGCCAGCAGCCAAGATCGAGGCCCGACCTACGAGCAGTACTTC.

This chain connects TRBV9 to TRBJ1-1; 12 bases line up with TRBD1. Unmatched junction bases numbered 6, after V lost 4 bases and J lost 5 bases. CDR1 and CDR2 from the germline V gene are SGDLS and YYNGEE. The CDR3 totals 15 residues. The chain's CDR3 is CASSPEGQGATEAFF. The CDR3 DNA follows: TGTGCCAGCAGCCCAGAGGGACAGGGGGCAACTGAAGCTTTCTTT.

The rearrangement links TRBV5-4 to TRBJ1-2; TRBD1 might be the D (6 bases). V dropped 4 bases and J dropped 3 bases, with 13 bases sitting between them. Germline V gene lookup returns CDR1 SGHNT and CDR2 YYREEE (reference sequence). The CDR3 extends over 14 amino acids. The chain's CDR3 is CASSTVTGDYGYTF. Here the CDR3 DNA reads TGTGCCAGCAGCACCGTGACAGGCGACTATGGCTACACCTTC.

This chain links TRBV7-2 with TRBJ2-5; 9 bases line up with TRBD1. With 2 bases clipped from V and 0 bases from J, the junction kept 10 bases outside the gene matches. There are 18 residues in the CDR3. Germline V lookup: CDR1 SGHTA, CDR2 FQGNSA. The CDR3 coding sequence is TGTGCCAGCAGCTTAAGGAATACCTGGACAGGGGACCAAGAGACCCAGTACTTC. Encoded protein: CASSLRNTWTGDQETQYF.

The chain employs TRBV27 and TRBJ1-6, with TRBD1 matching over 8 bases. Per the germline V gene, CDR1 is MNHEY and CDR2 is SMNVEV (reference sequence). V lost 5 bases and J lost 4; bases outside the gene matches: 1. The CDR3 has 14 residues. CDR3 residues: CASSTGGYNSPLHF. In DNA, the CDR3 is TGTGCCAGCAGTACAGGGGGGTATAATTCACCCCTCCACTTT.

This clone is a singleton in its sample. The chain is built from TRBV28 and TRBJ1-5; D call uncertain. Germline V gene data show CDR1 as MDHEN and CDR2 as SYDVKM. The V and J ends lost 1 base and 0 bases respectively, with 7 bases between them. The CDR3 is 15 amino acids. CDR3 amino acids: CASSLLGDSNQPQHF. CDR3 bases: TGTGCCAGCAGTTTATTGGGCGATAGCAATCAGCCCCAGCATTTT. Supplemented by reference TRBV28 and TRBJ1-5, the full variable domain reads DVKVTQSSRYLVKRTGEKVFLECVQDMDHENMFWYRQDPGLGLRLIYFSYDVKMKEKGDIPEGYSVSREKKERFSLILESASTNQTSMYLCASSLLGDSNQPQHFGDGTRLSIL.